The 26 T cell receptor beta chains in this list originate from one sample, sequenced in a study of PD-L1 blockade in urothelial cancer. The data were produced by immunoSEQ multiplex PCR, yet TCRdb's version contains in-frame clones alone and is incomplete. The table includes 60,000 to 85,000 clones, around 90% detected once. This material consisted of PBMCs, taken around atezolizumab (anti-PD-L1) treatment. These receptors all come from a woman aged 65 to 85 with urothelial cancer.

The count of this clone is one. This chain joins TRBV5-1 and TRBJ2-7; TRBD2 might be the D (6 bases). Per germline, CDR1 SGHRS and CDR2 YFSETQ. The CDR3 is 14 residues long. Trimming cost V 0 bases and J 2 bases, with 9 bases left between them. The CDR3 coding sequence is TGCGCCAGCAGCTTGGCGAGCGGGCCCTACGAGCAGTACTTC. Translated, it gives CASSLASGPYEQYF. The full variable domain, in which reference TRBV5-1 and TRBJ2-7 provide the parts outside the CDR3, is KAGVTQTPRYLIKTRGQQVTLSCSPISGHRSVSWYQQTPGQGLQFLFEYFSETQRNKGNFPGRFSGRQFSNSRSEMNVSTLELGDSALYLCASSLASGPYEQYFGPGTRLTVT.

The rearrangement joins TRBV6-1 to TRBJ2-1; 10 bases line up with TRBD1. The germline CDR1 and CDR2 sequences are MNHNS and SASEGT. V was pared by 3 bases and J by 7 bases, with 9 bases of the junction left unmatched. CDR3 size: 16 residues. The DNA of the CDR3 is TGTGCCAGCAGTGAGACAGGGGGCCCCGGAGGGAATGAGCAGTTCTTC. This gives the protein CASSETGGPGGNEQFF.

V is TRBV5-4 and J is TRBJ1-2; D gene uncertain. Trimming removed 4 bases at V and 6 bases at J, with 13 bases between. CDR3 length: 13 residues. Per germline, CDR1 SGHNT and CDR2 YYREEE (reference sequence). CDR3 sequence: CASSRGRGDGYTF. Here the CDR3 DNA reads TGTGCCAGCAGCCGAGGCCGAGGAGATGGCTACACCTTC. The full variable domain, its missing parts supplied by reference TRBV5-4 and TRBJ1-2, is ETGVTQSPTHLIKTRGQQVTLRCSSQSGHNTVSWYQQALGQGPQFIFQYYREEENGRGNFPPRFSGLQFPNYSSELNVNALELDDSALYLCASSRGRGDGYTFGSGTRLTVV.

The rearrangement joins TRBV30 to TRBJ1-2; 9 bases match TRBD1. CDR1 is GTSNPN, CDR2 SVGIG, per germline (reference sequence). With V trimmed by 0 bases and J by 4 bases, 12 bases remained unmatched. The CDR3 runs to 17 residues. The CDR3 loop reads CAWSVARDRAIGYGYTF. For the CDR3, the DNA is TGTGCCTGGAGTGTAGCCCGGGACAGGGCTATAGGCTATGGCTACACCTTC.

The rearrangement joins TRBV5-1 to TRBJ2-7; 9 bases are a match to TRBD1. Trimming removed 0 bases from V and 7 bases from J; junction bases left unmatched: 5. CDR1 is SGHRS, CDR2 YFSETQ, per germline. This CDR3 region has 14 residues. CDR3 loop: CASSLADRGWEQYF. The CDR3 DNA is TGCGCCAGCAGCTTGGCGGACAGGGGATGGGAGCAGTACTTC. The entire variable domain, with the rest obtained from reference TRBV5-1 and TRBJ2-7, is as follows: KAGVTQTPRYLIKTRGQQVTLSCSPISGHRSVSWYQQTPGQGLQFLFEYFSETQRNKGNFPGRFSGRQFSNSRSEMNVSTLELGDSALYLCASSLADRGWEQYFGPGTRLTVT.

The CDR3, as DNA: TGTGCCATCGGCCTAGCGGGAGACAATTTCTACAATGAGCAGTTCTTC. This translates into CAIGLAGDNFYNEQFF. The gene calls are TRBV10-3 and TRBJ2-1; 10 nucleotides line up with TRBD2. V lost 8 bases and J lost 3; bases outside the gene matches: 10. This CDR3 is built from 16 residues. Germline V CDR1 and CDR2: ENHRY, SYGVKD.

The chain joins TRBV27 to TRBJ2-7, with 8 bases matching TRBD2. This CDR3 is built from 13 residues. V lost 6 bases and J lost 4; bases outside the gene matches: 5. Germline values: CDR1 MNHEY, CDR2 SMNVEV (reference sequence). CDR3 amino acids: CASSWREAYEQYF. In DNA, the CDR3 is TGTGCCAGCAGCTGGCGGGAGGCGTACGAGCAGTACTTC.

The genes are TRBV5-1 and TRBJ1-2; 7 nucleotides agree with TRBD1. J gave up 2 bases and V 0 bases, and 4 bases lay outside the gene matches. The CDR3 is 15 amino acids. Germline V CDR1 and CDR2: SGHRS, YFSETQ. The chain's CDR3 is CASSLVQGENYGYTF. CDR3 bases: TGCGCCAGCAGCTTGGTCCAGGGGGAGAACTATGGCTACACCTTC.

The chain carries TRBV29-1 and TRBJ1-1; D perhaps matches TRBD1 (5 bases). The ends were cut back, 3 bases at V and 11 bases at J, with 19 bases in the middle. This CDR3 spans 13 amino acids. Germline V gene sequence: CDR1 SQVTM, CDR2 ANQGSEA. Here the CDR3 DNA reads TGCAGCGTTGACCAGAACCAGGGAACAGATGCTTTCTTT. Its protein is CSVDQNQGTDAFF.

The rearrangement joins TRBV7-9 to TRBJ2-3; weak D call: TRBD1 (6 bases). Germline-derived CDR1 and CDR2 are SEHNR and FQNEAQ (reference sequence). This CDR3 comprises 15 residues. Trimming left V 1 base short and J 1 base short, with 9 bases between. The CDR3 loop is CASSLGAGGTDTQYF. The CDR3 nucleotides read TGTGCCAGCAGCTTAGGGGCAGGGGGCACAGATACGCAGTATTTT.

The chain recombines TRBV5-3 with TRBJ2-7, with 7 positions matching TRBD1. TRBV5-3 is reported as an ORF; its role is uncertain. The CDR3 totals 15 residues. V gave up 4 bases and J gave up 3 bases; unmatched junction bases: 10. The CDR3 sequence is CARSHGRGGHYEQYF. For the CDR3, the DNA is TGTGCCAGAAGCCACGGTAGAGGGGGCCACTACGAGCAGTACTTC.

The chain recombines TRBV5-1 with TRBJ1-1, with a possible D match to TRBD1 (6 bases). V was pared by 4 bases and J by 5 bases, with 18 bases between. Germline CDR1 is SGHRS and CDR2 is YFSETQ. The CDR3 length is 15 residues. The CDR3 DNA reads TGCGCCAGCAGCCCTCAGGGGCGTCGAGTGACTGAAGCTTTCTTT. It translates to CASSPQGRRVTEAFF.

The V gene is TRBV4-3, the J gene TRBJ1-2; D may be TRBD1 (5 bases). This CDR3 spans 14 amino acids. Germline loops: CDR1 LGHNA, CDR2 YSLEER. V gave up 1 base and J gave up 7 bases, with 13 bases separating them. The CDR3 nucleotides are TGCGCCAGCAGCCAAGCCCACGCAGGGTTTGGCTACACCTTC. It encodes CASSQAHAGFGYTF.

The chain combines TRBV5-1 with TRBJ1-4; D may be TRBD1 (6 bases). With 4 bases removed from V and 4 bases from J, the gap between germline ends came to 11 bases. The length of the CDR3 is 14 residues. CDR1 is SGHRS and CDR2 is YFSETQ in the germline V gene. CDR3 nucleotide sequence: TGCGCCAGCAGCCACGGACAGAGTAATGAAAAACTGTTTTTT. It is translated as CASSHGQSNEKLFF. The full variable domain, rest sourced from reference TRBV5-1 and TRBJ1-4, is KAGVTQTPRYLIKTRGQQVTLSCSPISGHRSVSWYQQTPGQGLQFLFEYFSETQRNKGNFPGRFSGRQFSNSRSEMNVSTLELGDSALYLCASSHGQSNEKLFFGSGTQLSVL.

CDR3 protein: CAISEGQGYEQYF. CDR3 nucleotide sequence: TGTGCCATCAGCGAGGGACAGGGCTACGAGCAGTACTTC. This chain connects TRBV10-3 to TRBJ2-7; TRBD1 agrees at 9 bases. The J segment lost 3 bases and the V segment lost 6 bases, leaving 3 bases of the junction unmatched. Germline CDR1 and CDR2: ENHRY and SYGVKD. The CDR3 is 13 amino acids.

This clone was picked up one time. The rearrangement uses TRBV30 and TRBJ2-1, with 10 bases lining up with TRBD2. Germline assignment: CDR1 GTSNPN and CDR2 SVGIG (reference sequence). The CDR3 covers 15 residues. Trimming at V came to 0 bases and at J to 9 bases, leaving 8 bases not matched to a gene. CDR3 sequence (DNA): TGTGCCTGGAGTGTACTGCTAGCGGGAGTTGGTGAGCAGTTCTTC. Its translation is CAWSVLLAGVGEQFF.

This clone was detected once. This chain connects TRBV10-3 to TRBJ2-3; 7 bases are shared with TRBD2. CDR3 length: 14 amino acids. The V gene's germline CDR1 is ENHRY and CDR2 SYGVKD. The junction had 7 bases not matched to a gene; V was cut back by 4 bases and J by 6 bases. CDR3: CAISGQGGRDTQYF. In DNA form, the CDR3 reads TGTGCCATCAGTGGTCAGGGAGGGAGGGATACGCAGTATTTT.

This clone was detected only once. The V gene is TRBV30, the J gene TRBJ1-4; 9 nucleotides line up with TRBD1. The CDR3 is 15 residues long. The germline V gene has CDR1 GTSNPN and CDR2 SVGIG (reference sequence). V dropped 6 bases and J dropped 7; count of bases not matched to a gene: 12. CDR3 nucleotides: TGTGCCTGTCTCCGAAAGGGACAGGGAAGTGAAAAACTGTTTTTT. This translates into CACLRKGQGSEKLFF.

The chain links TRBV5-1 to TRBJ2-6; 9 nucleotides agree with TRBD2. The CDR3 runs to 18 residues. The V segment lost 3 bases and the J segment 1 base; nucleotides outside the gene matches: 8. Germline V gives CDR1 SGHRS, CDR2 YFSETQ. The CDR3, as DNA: TGCGCCAGCAGCTCAGTGGTAGCGGGAGTGTCTGGGGCCAACGTCCTGACTTTC. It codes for CASSSVVAGVSGANVLTF.

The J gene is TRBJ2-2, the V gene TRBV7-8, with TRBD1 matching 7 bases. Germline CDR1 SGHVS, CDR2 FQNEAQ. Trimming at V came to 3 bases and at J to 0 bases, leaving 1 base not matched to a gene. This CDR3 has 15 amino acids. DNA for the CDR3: TGTGCCAGCAGCTTCGGGACAGCGAACACCGGGGAGCTGTTTTTT. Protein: CASSFGTANTGELFF.

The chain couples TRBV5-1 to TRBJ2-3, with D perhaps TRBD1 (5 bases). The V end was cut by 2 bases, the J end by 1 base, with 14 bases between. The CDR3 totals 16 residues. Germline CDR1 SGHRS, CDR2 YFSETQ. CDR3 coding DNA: TGCGCCAGCAGCTTTCAAGGGGATCTCCGCACAGATACGCAGTATTTT. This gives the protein CASSFQGDLRTDTQYF.

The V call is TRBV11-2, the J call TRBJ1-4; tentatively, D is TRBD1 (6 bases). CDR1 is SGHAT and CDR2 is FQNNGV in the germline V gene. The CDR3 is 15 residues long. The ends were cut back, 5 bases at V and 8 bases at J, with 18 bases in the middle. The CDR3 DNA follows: TGTGCCAGCAGCCCGAGACAGGAAGGAGGCGAAAAACTGTTTTTT. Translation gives CASSPRQEGGEKLFF. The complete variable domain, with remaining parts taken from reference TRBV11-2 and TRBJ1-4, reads EAGVAQSPRYKIIEKRQSVAFWCNPISGHATLYWYQQILGQGPKLLIQFQNNGVVDDSQLPKDRFSAERLKGVDSTLKIQPAKLEDSAVYLCASSPRQEGGEKLFFGSGTQLSVL.

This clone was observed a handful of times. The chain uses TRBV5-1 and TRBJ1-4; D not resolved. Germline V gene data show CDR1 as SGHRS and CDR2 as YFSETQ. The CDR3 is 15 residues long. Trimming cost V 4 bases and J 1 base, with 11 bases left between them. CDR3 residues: CASSELGRTNEKLFF. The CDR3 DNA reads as TGCGCCAGCAGCGAGCTCGGGAGAACTAATGAAAAACTGTTTTTT.

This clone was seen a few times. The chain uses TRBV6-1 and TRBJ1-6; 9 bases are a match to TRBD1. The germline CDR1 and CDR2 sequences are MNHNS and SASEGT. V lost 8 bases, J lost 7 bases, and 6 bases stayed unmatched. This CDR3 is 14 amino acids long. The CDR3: CASRDRAVNSPLHF. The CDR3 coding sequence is TGTGCCAGCCGGGACAGGGCGGTCAATTCACCCCTCCACTTT.

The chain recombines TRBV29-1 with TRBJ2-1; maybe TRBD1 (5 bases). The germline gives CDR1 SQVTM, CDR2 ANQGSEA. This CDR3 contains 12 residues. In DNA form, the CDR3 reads TGCACCGCGACAGTAACCTACAATGAGCAGTTCTTC. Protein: CTATVTYNEQFF.

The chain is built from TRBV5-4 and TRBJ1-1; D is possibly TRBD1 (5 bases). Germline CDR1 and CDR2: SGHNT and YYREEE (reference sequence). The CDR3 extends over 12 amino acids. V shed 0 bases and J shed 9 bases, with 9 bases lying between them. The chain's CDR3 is CASSLDRGKAFF. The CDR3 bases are TGTGCCAGCAGCTTGGACCGGGGGAAAGCTTTCTTT.